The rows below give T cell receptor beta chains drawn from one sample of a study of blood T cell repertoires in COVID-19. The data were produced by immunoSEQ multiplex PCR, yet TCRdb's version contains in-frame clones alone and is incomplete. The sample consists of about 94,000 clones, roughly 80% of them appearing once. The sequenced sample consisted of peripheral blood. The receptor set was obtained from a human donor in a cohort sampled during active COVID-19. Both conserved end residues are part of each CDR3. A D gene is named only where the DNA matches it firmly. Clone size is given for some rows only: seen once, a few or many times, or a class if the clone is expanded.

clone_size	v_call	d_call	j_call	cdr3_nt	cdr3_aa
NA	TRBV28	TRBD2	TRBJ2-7	TGTGCCAGCAGTCCCTTGATACCCGGGAGGTCCTACGAGCAGTACTTC	CASSPLIPGRSYEQYF
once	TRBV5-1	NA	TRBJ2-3	TGCGCCAGCAGCTTGGGAGAGCGGAGGTTCACAGATACGCAGTATTTT	CASSLGERRFTDTQYF
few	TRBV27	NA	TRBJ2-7	TGTGCCAGCAGTTTTTTCTTAGCGAGCGAGCAGTACTTC	CASSFFLASEQYF
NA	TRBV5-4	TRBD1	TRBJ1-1	TGTGCCAGCAGCTTGGCCGGGACAGGGGGCACTGAAGCTTTCTTT	CASSLAGTGGTEAFF
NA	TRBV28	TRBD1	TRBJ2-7	TGTGCCAGCAGTTTAGTCTGGGGACAGGGAAAACCCGAGCAGTACTTC	CASSLVWGQGKPEQYF
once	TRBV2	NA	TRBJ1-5	TGTGCCAGCAGTGAAGCGCTTCCGGAGATCCAGCCCCAGCATTTT	CASSEALPEIQPQHF
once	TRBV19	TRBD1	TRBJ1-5	TGTGCCAGTAGTATGTCCCACAGGGGCTATCAGCCCCAGCATTTT	CASSMSHRGYQPQHF
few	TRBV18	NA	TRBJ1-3	TGTGCCAGCTCACCACGGGCAGGGGCCCTCCCTGGAAACACCATATATTTT	CASSPRAGALPGNTIYF
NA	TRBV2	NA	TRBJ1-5	TGTGCCAGCAGAGCGGACCTGAGCAATCAGCCCCAGCATTTT	CASRADLSNQPQHF
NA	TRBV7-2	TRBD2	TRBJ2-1	TGTGCCAGCGGTCGAGCGGGGGCCTACAATGAGCAGTTCTTC	CASGRAGAYNEQFF
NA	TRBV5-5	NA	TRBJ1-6	TGTGCCAGCAGCTCCCCCGGGGGTAATTCACCCCTCCACTTT	CASSSPGGNSPLHF
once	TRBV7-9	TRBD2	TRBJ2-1	TGTGCCAGCAGCTCTGGACTAGCGGGAGGGTACAATGAGCAGTTCTTC	CASSSGLAGGYNEQFF
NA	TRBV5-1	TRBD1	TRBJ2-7	TGCGCCAGCAGCACTCTACAGGGGGCGAGGAACGAGCAGTACTTC	CASSTLQGARNEQYF
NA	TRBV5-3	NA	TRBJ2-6	TGTGCCGGGGGGACAGCCAATACGCCCTCTGGGGCCAACGTCCTGACTTTC	CAGGTANTPSGANVLTF
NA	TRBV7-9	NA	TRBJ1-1	TGTGCCAGCAGCTTGGACAGCGTAACCACTGAAGCTTTCTTT	CASSLDSVTTEAFF
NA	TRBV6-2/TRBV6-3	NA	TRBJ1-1	TGTGCCAGCAGTTACTCCTCTGAAGCTTTCTTT	CASSYSSEAFF